The rows below give T cell receptor beta chains drawn from one sample of a study of blood T cell repertoires in COVID-19. Sequencing used immunoSEQ multiplex PCR; TCRdb keeps in-frame clones, though not all of them. The sample contains about 350,000 clones, 90% to 95% of which appear only once. Sequencing was done on a sample of peripheral blood. The origin of the receptors is a woman under 30 who had recovered from COVID-19. Each CDR3 is given with its conserved first and last residue. The D gene is left open where the match is weak. Expanded clones get a size class; other rows say once, few or many, or leave the size out.

size	V	J	D	length	CDR3	DNA
.	TRBV6-4	TRBJ2-1	.	16	CASSDVADEDYNEQFF	TGTGCCAGCAGTGACGTAGCGGATGAGGACTACAATGAGCAGTTCTTC
.	TRBV2	TRBJ1-1	.	13	CASGRQSNTEAFF	TGTGCCAGCGGTAGACAATCGAACACTGAAGCTTTCTTT
.	TRBV24-1	TRBJ1-2	.	13	CATSQVGRHGYTF	TGTGCCACCAGCCAGGTAGGGAGGCATGGCTACACCTTC
once	TRBV2	TRBJ1-2	TRBD1	15	CASSGDREGDYGYTF	TGTGCCAGCAGCGGGGACAGGGAGGGGGACTATGGCTACACCTTC
.	TRBV29-1	TRBJ2-1	.	11	CSVAIYNEQFF	TGCAGCGTTGCCATTTACAATGAGCAGTTCTTC
once	TRBV7-9	TRBJ1-4	.	15	CASSRKLGVNEKLFF	TGTGCCAGCAGCCGAAAGCTCGGAGTAAATGAAAAACTGTTTTTT
.	TRBV5-1	TRBJ1-3	TRBD1	16	CASSLTGQGIGNTIYF	TGCGCCAGCAGCTTGACCGGACAGGGGATTGGAAACACCATATATTTT
few	TRBV19	TRBJ1-6	TRBD1	13	CASSNSRQGLLHF	TGTGCCAGTAGCAACTCAAGACAGGGACTCCTCCACTTT
few	TRBV6-4	TRBJ2-1	TRBD2	14	CASSDLAGANEQFF	TGTGCCAGCAGTGACCTAGCGGGAGCCAATGAGCAGTTCTTC
.	TRBV6-6	TRBJ2-5	.	15	CASSYSPLDRETQYF	TGTGCCAGCAGTTACTCGCCGCTAGATCGAGAGACCCAGTACTTC
.	TRBV29-1	TRBJ2-5	.	12	CSVVSEGRTQYF	TGCAGCGTTGTTTCGGAGGGACGGACCCAGTACTTC
.	TRBV12-3/TRBV12-4	TRBJ1-2	.	13	CASSLRRDGSYTF	TGTGCCAGCAGTTTACGGCGGGATGGGAGTTACACCTTC
.	TRBV9	TRBJ2-3	TRBD2	15	CASSRTSPDTDTQYF	TGTGCCAGCAGCCGGACTAGCCCTGACACAGATACGCAGTATTTT
.	TRBV11-2	TRBJ1-4	TRBD1	14	CASSYRGLREKLFF	TGTGCCAGCAGCTACAGGGGGCTACGGGAAAAACTGTTTTTT
few	TRBV7-9	TRBJ2-1	.	15	CASSTRPQGEEWQFF	TGTGCCAGCAGCACGAGGCCACAGGGAGAAGAATGGCAGTTCTTC
.	TRBV20-1	TRBJ1-2	TRBD1	11	CSAEHRGGYTF	TGCAGTGCTGAACACAGGGGAGGCTACACCTTC
once	TRBV5-6	TRBJ2-3	.	15	CASSLVGLRTDTQYF	TGTGCCAGCAGCTTGGTTGGCTTGAGGACAGATACGCAGTATTTT
.	TRBV6-1	TRBJ1-1	TRBD1	17	CASSEALVGTGGTEAFF	TGTGCCAGCAGTGAAGCGCTAGTGGGGACAGGGGGCACTGAAGCTTTCTTT
.	TRBV5-8	TRBJ2-1	.	14	CASSQAFGYNEQFF	TGTGCCAGCAGCCAGGCATTTGGGTACAATGAGCAGTTCTTC
.	TRBV24-1	TRBJ2-1	TRBD2	17	CATSDPTTSGIYNEQFF	TGTGCCACCAGTGATCCCACCACTAGCGGGATCTACAATGAGCAGTTCTTC
.	TRBV24-1	TRBJ2-5	.	16	CATSDPRAGTLETQYF	TGTGCCACCAGTGATCCGAGGGCAGGTACTCTGGAGACCCAGTACTTC
.	TRBV7-9	TRBJ2-1	TRBD1	11	CASIGQDEQFF	TGTGCCAGCATAGGACAGGATGAGCAGTTCTTC
.	TRBV29-1	TRBJ2-1	TRBD2	17	CSVCTGLADMGFDEQFF	TGCAGCGTCTGTACGGGACTAGCGGACATGGGGTTTGATGAGCAGTTCTTC
.	TRBV19	TRBJ1-1	TRBD1	12	CASTDDRAEAFF	TGTGCCAGTACCGATGACAGGGCTGAAGCTTTCTTT
.	TRBV29-1	TRBJ2-1	.	17	CSVDGAAAYLSYNEQFF	TGCAGCGTTGATGGGGCGGCGGCTTATTTATCCTACAATGAGCAGTTCTTC
.	TRBV14	TRBJ2-1	TRBD2	16	CASSLPSGRVGVEQFF	TGTGCCAGCAGCCTCCCTAGCGGGAGAGTCGGAGTAGAGCAGTTCTTC
.	TRBV5-1	TRBJ1-1	.	12	CASRDLNTEAFF	TGCGCCAGCAGGGACTTGAACACTGAAGCTTTCTTT
.	TRBV5-1	TRBJ2-3	TRBD2	18	CASSPRLAGVGGTDTQYF	TGCGCCAGCAGCCCCCGCCTAGCGGGAGTAGGTGGCACAGATACGCAGTATTTT
.	TRBV10-1	TRBJ2-1	TRBD2	16	CASSEEAGGHYNEQFF	TGCGCCAGCAGTGAGGAAGCGGGAGGGCACTACAATGAGCAGTTCTTC
.	TRBV6-6	TRBJ1-2	TRBD1	21	CASSRLTGRTGRFEANYGYTF	TGTGCCAGCAGCCGTCTGACCGGTCGGACAGGACGCTTCGAGGCTAACTATGGCTACACCTTC
.	TRBV15	TRBJ1-2	TRBD1	15	CATSRDRGENYGYTF	TGTGCCACCAGCAGGGACAGGGGGGAGAACTATGGCTACACCTTC
.	TRBV4-1	TRBJ2-1	.	16	CASRRFTGVSYNEQFF	TGCGCCAGCAGGCGATTTACCGGGGTCTCCTACAATGAGCAGTTCTTC
.	TRBV3-1/TRBV3-2	TRBJ2-3	.	14	CASSPLARGTTQYF	TGTGCCAGCAGCCCGTTAGCTAGGGGCACGACGCAGTATTTT
.	TRBV9	TRBJ1-3	.	14	CASSDRPRGDTIYF	TGTGCCAGCAGCGACCGACCCCGGGGGGACACCATATATTTT
.	TRBV6-5	TRBJ1-1	.	12	CASSVLNTEAFF	TGTGCCAGCTCCGTTCTAAACACTGAAGCTTTCTTT
.	TRBV5-1	TRBJ2-2	TRBD2	16	CASSFMAGGPTGELFF	TGCGCCAGCAGCTTTATGGCGGGAGGCCCCACCGGGGAGCTGTTTTTT
.	TRBV6-1	TRBJ1-4	TRBD1	17	CASSDRGFTDMVEKLFF	TGTGCCAGCAGTGACAGGGGGTTTACGGATATGGTGGAAAAACTGTTTTTT
.	TRBV7-9	TRBJ2-5	TRBD2	17	CASSPRTSGREQETQYF	TGTGCCAGCAGCCCACGAACTAGCGGGAGGGAGCAAGAGACCCAGTACTTC
.	TRBV24-1	TRBJ2-1	.	16	CATSDLSSSAYNEQFF	TGTGCCACCAGTGATTTGTCATCTAGCGCCTACAATGAGCAGTTCTTC
.	TRBV11-3	TRBJ2-1	TRBD2	14	CASSLGGSYNEQFF	TGTGCCAGCAGCTTGGGCGGGAGTTACAATGAGCAGTTCTTC
.	TRBV19	TRBJ1-4	TRBD1	16	CASSIGGTGIREKLFF	TGTGCCAGTAGTATAGGGGGGACAGGGATTCGTGAAAAACTGTTTTTT
.	TRBV30	TRBJ1-2	.	12	CAWGQTSYGYTF	TGTGCCTGGGGACAGACCTCATATGGCTACACCTTC
once	TRBV11-2	TRBJ1-1	TRBD1	15	CASSPQTGRNTEAFF	TGTGCCAGCAGCCCCCAGACAGGGCGGAACACTGAAGCTTTCTTT
.	TRBV9	TRBJ2-1	TRBD1	15	CASSVSGGRSNEQFF	TGTGCCAGCAGCGTATCAGGGGGCCGGTCTAATGAGCAGTTCTTC
.	TRBV6-5	TRBJ2-1	TRBD2	13	CASTGTSLNEQFF	TGTGCCAGCACCGGGACTAGCTTGAATGAGCAGTTCTTC
.	TRBV30	TRBJ2-3	.	16	CAWSAVGSGLSDTQYF	TGTGCCTGGAGCGCGGTTGGTAGCGGTCTTTCAGATACGCAGTATTTT
.	TRBV7-2	TRBJ1-3	.	16	CASSLAGGRTGNTIYF	TGTGCCAGCAGCTTAGCGGGGGGAAGGACTGGAAACACCATATATTTT
.	TRBV6-6	TRBJ2-1	.	13	CASRDGTWNEQFF	TGTGCCAGCAGAGACGGGACTTGGAATGAGCAGTTCTTC
.	TRBV19	TRBJ1-4	.	14	CASSMDSYNEKLFF	TGTGCCAGTAGTATGGACAGTTATAATGAAAAACTGTTTTTT
.	TRBV10-2	TRBJ2-5	.	17	CASTHDGGEGRPKTQYF	TGCGCCAGTACACACGACGGGGGAGAAGGTAGACCCAAGACCCAGTACTTC
.	TRBV11-2	TRBJ1-2	TRBD1	13	CASRGTASYGYTF	TGTGCCAGCAGGGGGACAGCCAGCTATGGCTACACCTTC
.	TRBV18	TRBJ1-6	.	17	CASSPRTGSSYNSPLHF	TGTGCCAGCTCACCGAGGACGGGGAGCTCCTATAATTCACCCCTCCACTTT
.	TRBV27	TRBJ1-6	.	14	CASSLLLHNSPLHF	TGTGCCAGCAGTTTATTACTCCATAATTCACCCCTCCACTTT
.	TRBV4-1	TRBJ2-1	TRBD2	15	CASSQGLAGGGEQFF	TGCGCCAGCAGCCAAGGACTAGCGGGAGGGGGAGAGCAGTTCTTC
.	TRBV4-3	TRBJ2-5	TRBD1	16	CASSQVLGGWGETQYF	TGCGCCAGCAGCCAAGTTTTAGGGGGCTGGGGGGAGACCCAGTACTTC
.	TRBV27	TRBJ2-1	TRBD2	13	CASGGDPSNEQFF	TGTGCCAGCGGGGGGGACCCGTCCAATGAGCAGTTCTTC
.	TRBV27	TRBJ1-4	.	17	CASRNYPRTGRDEKLFF	TGTGCCAGCAGAAACTACCCCCGAACAGGTCGGGATGAAAAACTGTTTTTT
.	TRBV25-1	TRBJ2-3	.	14	CASSPGLGTDTQYF	TGTGCCAGCAGTCCAGGGCTCGGCACAGATACGCAGTATTTT
.	TRBV7-6	TRBJ2-2	.	15	CASSLAAVNTGELFF	TGTGCCAGCAGCTTAGCGGCGGTGAACACCGGGGAGCTGTTTTTT
.	TRBV11-3	TRBJ2-2	.	18	CASSLEGLPVSGTGELFF	TGTGCCAGCAGCTTAGAGGGACTCCCCGTTAGTGGCACCGGGGAGCTGTTTTTT